The 27 T cell receptor beta chains listed next were all sequenced from one sample in a study of cytomegalovirus exposure and HLA in healthy donors. Primers for the PCR totalled 60 Vbeta and 13 Jbeta. Profiling relied on immunoSEQ multiplex PCR, and the TCRdb table lists in-frame clones only, not all of them. This sample has fewer than 200,000 clones, with roughly 70% found just once. The sequencing input was PBMCs. The receptor source for this set is a woman aged 30 to 39 in good health and CMV-seronegative.

The sample holds a few counts of this clone. The rearrangement links TRBV9 to TRBJ2-1; possible D gene TRBD2, 5 bases. This CDR3 has 22 residues. V lost 0 bases, J lost 0 bases, and 28 bases lay in between. Germline CDR1 SGDLS, CDR2 YYNGEE. The CDR3 sequence is CASSVVPADLGRARSSYNEQFF. The CDR3 DNA follows: TGTGCCAGCAGCGTAGTCCCGGCGGATCTGGGGAGAGCAAGAAGCTCCTACAATGAGCAGTTCTTC.

This chain connects TRBV4-3 to TRBJ2-3, with TRBD2 as a possible D gene (6 bases). The CDR3 spans 14 residues. CDR1 is LGHNA, CDR2 YSLEER, per germline. The V end was cut by 4 bases, the J end by 4 bases, with 12 bases between. The CDR3 nucleotides are TGCGCCAGCAGCCTGAGACTAGAAGCAGATACGCAGTATTTT. Its protein is CASSLRLEADTQYF.

The chain employs TRBV5-4 and TRBJ1-1; 7 bases align to TRBD1. The J segment lost 0 bases and the V segment lost 3 bases, leaving 8 bases of the junction unmatched. This CDR3 is built from 16 residues. Germline V lookup: CDR1 SGHNT, CDR2 YYREEE (reference sequence). DNA of the CDR3: TGTGCCAGCAGCTCTCCACGGGGACAGTTGAACACTGAAGCTTTCTTT. Encoded protein: CASSSPRGQLNTEAFF.

This clone was detected a few times. The chain has TRBV6-6 and TRBJ1-5, with D perhaps TRBD1 (6 bases). Germline CDR1 MNHNY, CDR2 SVGAGI (reference sequence). The CDR3 is 14 amino acids. V lost 2 bases to trimming and J lost 3 bases, with 8 bases between them. CDR3 region: CASSYAGVNQPQHF. CDR3 sequence (DNA): TGTGCCAGCAGTTACGCAGGGGTCAATCAGCCCCAGCATTTT.

The V call is TRBV4-1, the J call TRBJ1-2; a weak D match, TRBD1 (5 bases). Deletions cut 1 base from V and 1 base from J, with 10 bases between. The CDR3 has 15 residues. From germline, CDR1 is MGHRA and CDR2 YSYEKL. The CDR3 nucleotides read TGCGCCAGCAGCCAAGCCCGGGGGAGTAACTATGGCTACACCTTC. Residues: CASSQARGSNYGYTF.

The gene calls are TRBV6-1 and TRBJ2-2; TRBD2 might be the D (6 bases). Trimming took 4 bases from V and 2 from J, leaving 11 bases between them. Per germline, CDR1 MNHNS and CDR2 SASEGT. The CDR3 is made up of 15 amino acids. In DNA form, the CDR3 reads TGTGCCAGCAGTGCCGACGGACTAAACACCGGGGAGCTGTTTTTT. Translating gives CASSADGLNTGELFF.

The rearrangement uses TRBV27 and TRBJ1-6; 10 bases line up with TRBD1. The CDR3 is made up of 15 amino acids. The ends lost 7 bases at V and 7 bases at J; junction bases unmatched: 7. Germline V gives CDR1 MNHEY, CDR2 SMNVEV (reference sequence). CDR3 coding DNA: TGTGCCAGCAAGTGGGACAGGGGTTGGAATTCACCCCTCCACTTT. Encoded protein: CASKWDRGWNSPLHF.

This clone was seen only a few times. This chain uses TRBV7-9 with TRBJ1-1, with TRBD1 matching over 11 bases. Per germline, CDR1 SEHNR and CDR2 FQNEAQ (reference sequence). The CDR3 contains 16 residues. With V trimmed by 5 bases and J by 0 bases, 5 bases remained unmatched. CDR3 protein: CASSPWTGGLNTEAFF. The CDR3 DNA follows: TGTGCCAGCAGCCCATGGACAGGGGGCTTGAACACTGAAGCTTTCTTT. Variable domain in full (rest from reference TRBV7-9 and TRBJ1-1): DTGVSQNPRHKITKRGQNVTFRCDPISEHNRLYWYRQTLGQGPEFLTYFQNEAQLEKSRLLSDRFSAERPKGSFSTLEIQRTEQGDSAMYLCASSPWTGGLNTEAFFGQGTRLTVV.

The V gene is TRBV5-6, the J gene TRBJ1-3, with D unclear. The CDR3 sequence is 16 residues long. V lost 0 bases and J 0 bases, leaving 10 bases between the germline ends. CDR1 is SGHDT, CDR2 YYEEEE, per germline. In nucleotides, the CDR3 is TGTGCCAGCAGCTTGGGGGCTCCTTTCTCTGGAAACACCATATATTTT. It specifies CASSLGAPFSGNTIYF.

This clone was seen a handful of times. The V gene is TRBV13, the J gene TRBJ1-3; D is ambiguous. Germline V gives CDR1 PRHDT, CDR2 FYEKMQ (reference sequence). V was shortened by 3 bases and J by 7 bases, with 13 bases between the two germline ends. The CDR3 has 14 amino acids. The CDR3 reads CASSLRPFRNTIYF. CDR3 nucleotides: TGTGCCAGCAGCTTGCGGCCATTTCGGAACACCATATATTTT.

The rearrangement joins TRBV4-2 to TRBJ2-3, with D possibly matching TRBD2 (6 bases). The V gene's germline CDR1 is LGHNA and CDR2 YNFKEQ. There are 16 residues in the CDR3. V lost 5 bases to trimming and J lost 3 bases, with 18 bases between them. CDR3 sequence: CASSLLGLAETDTQYF. CDR3 in DNA: TGTGCCAGCAGCTTACTGGGACTCGCAGAAACAGATACGCAGTATTTT.

This rearrangement joins TRBV5-1 to TRBJ2-3, with 10 bases matching TRBD2. There are 17 residues in the CDR3. Trimming took 0 bases from V and 0 from J; bases not matched to a gene: 4. Germline CDR1 is SGHRS and CDR2 is YFSETQ. Here the CDR3 DNA reads TGCGCCAGCAGCTTGGTTACTAGCGGGACCAGCACAGATACGCAGTATTTT. Protein: CASSLVTSGTSTDTQYF.

This clone was seen only a few times. J is TRBJ2-6 and V is TRBV7-2; 7 nucleotides agree with TRBD1. The CDR3 length is 17 residues. With 5 bases clipped from V and 0 bases from J, the junction kept 7 bases outside the gene matches. Germline CDR1 reads SGHTA; CDR2 reads FQGNSA. CDR3 sequence: CASSPDRAGSGANVLTF. CDR3 nucleotide sequence: TGTGCCAGCAGCCCCGACAGGGCGGGCTCTGGGGCCAACGTCCTGACTTTC.

The rearrangement links TRBV4-3 to TRBJ2-1; D not resolved. V lost 0 bases to trimming and J lost 4 bases, with 16 bases between them. The CDR3 is made up of 17 amino acids. The germline V gene encodes CDR1 LGHNA and CDR2 YSLEER. The CDR3 reads CASSQDPPGPLYNEQFF. The CDR3 bases are TGCGCCAGCAGCCAAGATCCCCCTGGCCCTTTGTACAATGAGCAGTTCTTC.

V and J are TRBV2 and TRBJ2-4; D possibly corresponds to TRBD1 (6 bases). V lost 7 bases and J lost 2, with 12 bases in between. The germline gives CDR1 SNHLY, CDR2 FYNNEI. This CDR3 is 14 amino acids long. The CDR3 loop is CASTQDSPKNIQYF. The CDR3 DNA is TGTGCCAGCACCCAGGACAGCCCCAAAAACATTCAGTACTTC.

This clone has a single count. The CDR3 sequence: CASRYSRTARTQYF. Written as DNA, the CDR3 is TGTGCCAGCAGATATTCACGGACAGCCAGGACCCAGTACTTC. This chain connects TRBV13 to TRBJ2-5; D possibly corresponds to TRBD1 (6 bases). Germline CDR1 is PRHDT and CDR2 is FYEKMQ (reference sequence). The CDR3 consists of 14 residues. Trimming left V 6 bases short and J 7 bases short, with 18 bases between.

The genes are TRBV5-1 and TRBJ1-2; possibly TRBD1 for D (6 bases). The length of the CDR3 is 13 residues. V lost 0 bases and J 7 bases, leaving 10 bases between the germline ends. Germline assignment: CDR1 SGHRS and CDR2 YFSETQ. Here the CDR3 reads CASSLGQDVGYTF. The CDR3 nucleotides are TGCGCCAGCAGCTTGGGACAGGACGTTGGCTACACCTTC.

The J gene is TRBJ2-5, the V gene TRBV9, with D unclear. CDR3 length equals 15 residues. Germline lookup yields CDR1 SGDLS and CDR2 YYNGEE. Trimming pared 0 bases from V and 0 bases from J, leaving 9 bases between. CDR3 in amino acids: CASSVAYSYQETQYF. The CDR3 nucleotides are TGTGCCAGCAGCGTAGCCTACTCCTACCAAGAGACCCAGTACTTC.

This chain joins TRBV15 and TRBJ2-4; 7 bases match TRBD2. Per germline, CDR1 LNHNV and CDR2 YYDKDF (reference sequence). Germline trimming cut 0 bases from V and 8 bases from J; bases unmatched to any gene: 4. There are 14 residues in the CDR3. The CDR3 nucleotides read TGTGCCACCAGCAGAGATTTTGGGAGGGACATTCAGTACTTC. Translation gives CATSRDFGRDIQYF.

CDR3 sequence reads: CASSHPALGAGTDTQYF. The DNA for the CDR3 is TGTGCCAGCAGCCACCCCGCCTTGGGGGCTGGCACAGATACGCAGTATTTT. V and J are TRBV14 and TRBJ2-3; weak D call: TRBD1 (6 bases). Germline V gives CDR1 SGHDN, CDR2 FVKESK. The CDR3 length is 17 residues. V lost 3 bases to trimming and J lost 1 base, with 17 bases between them.

The gene calls are TRBV30 and TRBJ2-3; maybe TRBD2 (5 bases). V dropped 1 base and J dropped 4 bases, with 9 bases sitting between them. Germline V gene data show CDR1 as GTSNPN and CDR2 as SVGIG (reference sequence). This CDR3 spans 13 amino acids. CDR3 loop: CAWSAHGADTQYF. CDR3 bases: TGTGCCTGGAGTGCCCACGGGGCAGATACGCAGTATTTT.

The chain joins TRBV19 to TRBJ1-1; 7 bases fit TRBD1. Unmatched junction bases numbered 3, after V lost 3 bases and J lost 2 bases. Germline lookup yields CDR1 LNHDA and CDR2 SQIVND (reference sequence). The CDR3 has 14 amino acids. CDR3 DNA: TGTGCCAGTAGTATCCAGGGGGGAAACACTGAAGCTTTCTTT. It codes for CASSIQGGNTEAFF. Variable domain in full (rest from reference TRBV19 and TRBJ1-1): DGGITQSPKYLFRKEGQNVTLSCEQNLNHDAMYWYRQDPGQGLRLIYYSQIVNDFQKGDIAEGYSVSREKKESFPLTVTSAQKNPTAFYLCASSIQGGNTEAFFGQGTRLTVV.

The rearrangement joins TRBV7-2 to TRBJ2-7; D perhaps matches TRBD2 (6 bases). The CDR3 is 12 residues long. Germline loops: CDR1 SGHTA, CDR2 FQGNSA. V dropped 1 base and J dropped 6 bases, with 7 bases sitting between them. CDR3 region: CASSLGGAEQYF. In DNA, the CDR3 is TGTGCCAGCAGCTTAGGCGGGGCCGAGCAGTACTTC. Drawing the rest from reference TRBV7-2 and TRBJ2-7, the complete variable domain is GAGVSQSPSNKVTEKGKDVELRCDPISGHTALYWYRQSLGQGLEFLIYFQGNSAPDKSGLPSDRFSAERTGGSVSTLTIQRTQQEDSAVYLCASSLGGAEQYFGPGTRLTVT.

The chain employs TRBV7-6 and TRBJ1-4; D possibly corresponds to TRBD1 (6 bases). The germline gives CDR1 SGHVS, CDR2 FNYEAQ. V was trimmed by 5 bases and J by 4 bases, leaving 14 bases between them. The CDR3 totals 15 residues. CDR3 in amino acids: CASSASRGSNEKLFF. For the CDR3, the DNA is TGTGCCAGCAGCGCGTCCAGGGGAAGTAATGAAAAACTGTTTTTT.

The rearrangement links TRBV2 to TRBJ2-3; possibly TRBD2 for D (6 bases). Per germline, CDR1 SNHLY and CDR2 FYNNEI. The ends were cut back, 6 bases at V and 0 bases at J, with 10 bases in the middle. The CDR3 is 14 amino acids. CDR3 loop: CASRGGSSTDTQYF. DNA for the CDR3: TGTGCCAGCAGGGGGGGATCTAGCACAGATACGCAGTATTTT.

The rearrangement joins TRBV13 to TRBJ2-7, with 10 bases fitting TRBD1. V shed 5 bases, J shed 4 bases, and the junction held 8 bases outside the gene matches. This CDR3 contains 15 residues. CDR1 and CDR2 from the germline V gene are PRHDT and FYEKMQ (reference sequence). The CDR3 here is CASSPRGQGLYEQYF. CDR3 in DNA: TGTGCCAGCAGCCCCCGGGGACAGGGGTTGTACGAGCAGTACTTC.

This chain joins TRBV10-1 and TRBJ1-1; D is perhaps TRBD1 (5 bases). The V gene's germline CDR1 is WNHNN and CDR2 SYGVQD (reference sequence). V lost 0 bases, J lost 1 base, and 9 bases lay in between. The CDR3 consists of 15 residues. The CDR3 region is CASSESGQKNTEAFF. CDR3 nucleotides: TGCGCCAGCAGTGAGTCGGGGCAGAAGAACACTGAAGCTTTCTTT.